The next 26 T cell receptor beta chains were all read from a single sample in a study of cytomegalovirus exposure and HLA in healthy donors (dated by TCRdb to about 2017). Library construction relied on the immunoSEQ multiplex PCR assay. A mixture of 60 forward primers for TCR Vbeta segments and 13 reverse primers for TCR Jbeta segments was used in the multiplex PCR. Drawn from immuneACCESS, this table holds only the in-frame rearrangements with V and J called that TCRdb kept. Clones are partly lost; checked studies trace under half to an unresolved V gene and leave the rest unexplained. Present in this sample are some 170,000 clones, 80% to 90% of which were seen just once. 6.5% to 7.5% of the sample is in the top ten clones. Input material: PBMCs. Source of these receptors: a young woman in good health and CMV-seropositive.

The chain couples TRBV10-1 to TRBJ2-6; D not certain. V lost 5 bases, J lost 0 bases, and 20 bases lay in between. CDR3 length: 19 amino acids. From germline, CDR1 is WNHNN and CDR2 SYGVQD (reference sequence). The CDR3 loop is CASSLGRSPYRSGANVLTF. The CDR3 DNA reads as TGCGCCAGCAGTTTGGGCAGGTCCCCGTATCGCTCTGGGGCCAACGTCCTGACTTTC.

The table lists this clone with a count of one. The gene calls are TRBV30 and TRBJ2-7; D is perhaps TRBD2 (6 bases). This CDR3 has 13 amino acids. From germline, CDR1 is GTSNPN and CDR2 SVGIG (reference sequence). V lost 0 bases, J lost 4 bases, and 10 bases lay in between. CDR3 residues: CAWSVQEGYEQYF. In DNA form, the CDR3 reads TGTGCCTGGAGTGTACAGGAGGGGTACGAGCAGTACTTC. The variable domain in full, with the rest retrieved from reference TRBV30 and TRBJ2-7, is SQTIHQWPATLVQPVGSPLSLECTVEGTSNPNLYWYRQAAGRGLQLLFYSVGIGQISSEVPQNLSASRPQDRQFILSSKKLLLSDSGFYLCAWSVQEGYEQYFGPGTRLTVT.

CDR3 loop: CASSPSGGETNYGYTF. The DNA for the CDR3 is TGTGCCAGCAGCCCGAGCGGGGGGGAGACTAACTATGGCTACACCTTC. This chain connects TRBV27 to TRBJ1-2; the D gene is possibly TRBD1 (5 bases). Germline lookup yields CDR1 MNHEY and CDR2 SMNVEV (reference sequence). The CDR3 contains 16 residues. With 6 bases removed from V and 0 bases from J, the gap between germline ends came to 17 bases.

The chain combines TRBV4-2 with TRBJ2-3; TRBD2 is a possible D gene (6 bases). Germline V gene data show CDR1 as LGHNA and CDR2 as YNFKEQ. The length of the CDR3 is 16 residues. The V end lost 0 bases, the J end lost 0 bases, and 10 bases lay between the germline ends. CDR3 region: CASSQEAGPSTDTQYF. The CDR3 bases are TGTGCCAGCAGCCAAGAGGCGGGGCCCAGCACAGATACGCAGTATTTT.

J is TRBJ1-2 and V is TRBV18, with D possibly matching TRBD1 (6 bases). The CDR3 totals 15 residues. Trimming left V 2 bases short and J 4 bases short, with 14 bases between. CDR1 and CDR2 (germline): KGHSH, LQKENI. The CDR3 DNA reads TGTGCCAGCTCACCAGGGATCGACAGGCCCTATGGCTACACCTTC. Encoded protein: CASSPGIDRPYGYTF.

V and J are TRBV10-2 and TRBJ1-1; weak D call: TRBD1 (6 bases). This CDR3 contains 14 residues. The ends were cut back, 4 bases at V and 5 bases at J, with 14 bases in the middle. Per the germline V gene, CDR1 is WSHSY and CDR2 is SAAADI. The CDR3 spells CASSVGGVWTEAFF. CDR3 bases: TGCGCCAGCAGTGTTGGGGGCGTTTGGACTGAAGCTTTCTTT.

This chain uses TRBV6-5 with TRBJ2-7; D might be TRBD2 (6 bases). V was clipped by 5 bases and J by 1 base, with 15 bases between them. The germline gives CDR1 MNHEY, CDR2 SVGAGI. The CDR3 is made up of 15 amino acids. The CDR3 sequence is CASSRGTRGSYEQYF. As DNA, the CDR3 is TGTGCCAGCAGTCGTGGGACTCGGGGTTCCTACGAGCAGTACTTC.

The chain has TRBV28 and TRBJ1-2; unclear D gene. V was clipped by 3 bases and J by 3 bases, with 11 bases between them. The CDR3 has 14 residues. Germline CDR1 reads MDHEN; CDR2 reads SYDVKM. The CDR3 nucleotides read TGTGCCAGCAGTTTGTCGACACCCGACTATGGCTACACCTTC. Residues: CASSLSTPDYGYTF.

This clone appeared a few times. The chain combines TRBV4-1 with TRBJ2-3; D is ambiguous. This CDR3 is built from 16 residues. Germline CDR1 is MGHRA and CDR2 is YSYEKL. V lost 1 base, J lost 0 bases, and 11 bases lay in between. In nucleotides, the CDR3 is TGCGCCAGCAGCCAAGGTGTCTTCTCTAGCACAGATACGCAGTATTTT. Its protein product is CASSQGVFSSTDTQYF.

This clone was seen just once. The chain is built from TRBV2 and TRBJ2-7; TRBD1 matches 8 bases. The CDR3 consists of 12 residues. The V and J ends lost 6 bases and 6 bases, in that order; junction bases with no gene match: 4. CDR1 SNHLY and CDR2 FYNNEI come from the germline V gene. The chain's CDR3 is CASSGDRPEQYF. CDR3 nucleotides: TGTGCCAGCAGCGGGGACAGGCCCGAGCAGTACTTC.

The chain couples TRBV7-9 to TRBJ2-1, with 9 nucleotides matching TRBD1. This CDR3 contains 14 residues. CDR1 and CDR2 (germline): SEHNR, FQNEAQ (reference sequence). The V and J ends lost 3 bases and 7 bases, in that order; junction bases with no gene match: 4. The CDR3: CASSLGDRENEQFF. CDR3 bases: TGTGCCAGCAGCTTGGGGGACAGGGAAAATGAGCAGTTCTTC.

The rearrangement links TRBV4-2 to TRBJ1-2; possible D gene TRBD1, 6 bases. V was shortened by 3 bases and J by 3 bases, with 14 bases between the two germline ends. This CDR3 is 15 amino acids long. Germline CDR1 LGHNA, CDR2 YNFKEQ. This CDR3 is CASSHQGRGDYGYTF. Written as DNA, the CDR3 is TGTGCCAGCAGCCATCAGGGGAGGGGGGACTATGGCTACACCTTC.

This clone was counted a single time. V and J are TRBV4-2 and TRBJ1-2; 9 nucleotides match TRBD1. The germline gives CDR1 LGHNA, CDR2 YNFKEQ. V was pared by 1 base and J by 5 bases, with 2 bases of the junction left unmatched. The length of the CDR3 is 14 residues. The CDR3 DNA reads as TGTGCCAGCAGCCAAGGGACAGGGGTTTATGGCTACACCTTC. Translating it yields CASSQGTGVYGYTF.

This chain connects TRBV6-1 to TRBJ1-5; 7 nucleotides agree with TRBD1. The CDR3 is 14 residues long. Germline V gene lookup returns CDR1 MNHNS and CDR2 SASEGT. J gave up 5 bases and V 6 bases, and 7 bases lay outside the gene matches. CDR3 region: CASSPDRNYQPQHF. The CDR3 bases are TGTGCCAGCAGCCCGGACAGGAATTATCAGCCCCAGCATTTT.

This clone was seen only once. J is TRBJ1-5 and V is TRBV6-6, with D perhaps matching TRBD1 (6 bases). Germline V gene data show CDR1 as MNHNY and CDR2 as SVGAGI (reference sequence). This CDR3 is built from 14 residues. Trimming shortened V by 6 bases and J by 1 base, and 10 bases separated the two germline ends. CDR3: CASSNRASNQPQHF. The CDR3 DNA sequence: TGTGCCAGCAGCAACAGGGCAAGCAATCAGCCCCAGCATTTT.

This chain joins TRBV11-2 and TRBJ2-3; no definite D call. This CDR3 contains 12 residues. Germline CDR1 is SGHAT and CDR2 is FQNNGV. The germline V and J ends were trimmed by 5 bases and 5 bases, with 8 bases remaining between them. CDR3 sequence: CASSPSIDTQYF. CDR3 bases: TGTGCCAGCAGCCCCTCTATAGATACGCAGTATTTT.

CDR3 loop: CAPRNEQFF. CDR3 nucleotide sequence: TGTGCCCCGAGGAATGAGCAGTTCTTC. V gene TRBV11-2 combines with J gene TRBJ2-1; D gene ambiguous. Germline V gene sequence: CDR1 SGHAT, CDR2 FQNNGV. This CDR3 is built from 9 residues. V gave up 11 bases and J gave up 7 bases, with 6 bases separating them.

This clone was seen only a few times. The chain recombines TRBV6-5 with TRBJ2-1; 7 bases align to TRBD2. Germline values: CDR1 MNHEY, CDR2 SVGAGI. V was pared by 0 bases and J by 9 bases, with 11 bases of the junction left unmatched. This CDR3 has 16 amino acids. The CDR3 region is CASSYSSGGVDGEQFF. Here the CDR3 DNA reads TGTGCCAGCAGTTACTCGAGTGGGGGGGTAGATGGTGAGCAGTTCTTC.

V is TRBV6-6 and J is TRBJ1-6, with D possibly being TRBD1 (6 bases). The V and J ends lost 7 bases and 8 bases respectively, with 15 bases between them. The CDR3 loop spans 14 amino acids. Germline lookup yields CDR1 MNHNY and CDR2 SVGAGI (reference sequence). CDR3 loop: CASTNRAYYSPLHF. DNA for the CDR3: TGTGCCAGCACTAACAGGGCTTACTATTCACCCCTCCACTTT.

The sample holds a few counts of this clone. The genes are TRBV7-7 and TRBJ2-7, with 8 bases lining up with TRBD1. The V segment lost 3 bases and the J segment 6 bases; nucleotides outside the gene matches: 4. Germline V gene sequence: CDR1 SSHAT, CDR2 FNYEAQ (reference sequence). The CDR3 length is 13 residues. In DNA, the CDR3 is TGTGCCAGCAGCTTCGGACAGGGTTCCGAGCAGTACTTC. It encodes CASSFGQGSEQYF.

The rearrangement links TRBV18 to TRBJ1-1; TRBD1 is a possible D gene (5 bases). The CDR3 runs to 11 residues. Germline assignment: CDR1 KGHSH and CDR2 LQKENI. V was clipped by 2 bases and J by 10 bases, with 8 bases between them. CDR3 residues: CASSPYQGAFF. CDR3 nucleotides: TGTGCCAGCTCACCATACCAGGGAGCTTTCTTT.

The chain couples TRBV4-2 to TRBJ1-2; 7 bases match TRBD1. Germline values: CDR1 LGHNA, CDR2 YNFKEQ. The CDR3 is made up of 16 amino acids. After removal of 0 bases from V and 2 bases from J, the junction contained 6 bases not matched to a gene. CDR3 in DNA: TGTGCCAGCAGCCAAGAAGTCCTGACAGGGAACTATGGCTACACCTTC. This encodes CASSQEVLTGNYGYTF.

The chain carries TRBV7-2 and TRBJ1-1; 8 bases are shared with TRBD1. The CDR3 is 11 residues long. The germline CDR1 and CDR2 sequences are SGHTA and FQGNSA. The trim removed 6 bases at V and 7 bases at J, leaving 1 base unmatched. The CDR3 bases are TGTGCCAGCAGGACAGGGGTTGAAGCTTTCTTT. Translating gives CASRTGVEAFF.

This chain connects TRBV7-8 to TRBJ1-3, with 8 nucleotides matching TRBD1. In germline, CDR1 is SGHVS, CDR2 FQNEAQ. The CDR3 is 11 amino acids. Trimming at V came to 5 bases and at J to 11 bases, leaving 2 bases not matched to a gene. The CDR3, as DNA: TGTGCCAGCAGCATGGACAGGGCCATATATTTT. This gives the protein CASSMDRAIYF.

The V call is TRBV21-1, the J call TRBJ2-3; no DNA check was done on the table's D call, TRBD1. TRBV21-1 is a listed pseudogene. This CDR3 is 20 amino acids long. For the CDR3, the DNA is TGTGCCAGCAGTGATCAAACCTGGACAGGGGTCCGACGGGACACAGATACGCAGTATTTT. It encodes CASSDQTWTGVRRDTDTQYF.

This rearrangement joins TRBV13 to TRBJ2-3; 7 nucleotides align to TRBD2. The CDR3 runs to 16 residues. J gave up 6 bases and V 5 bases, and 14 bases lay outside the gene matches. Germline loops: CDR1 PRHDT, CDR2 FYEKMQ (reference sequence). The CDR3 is CASSPRGGPNRDTQYF. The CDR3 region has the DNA TGTGCCAGCAGCCCTAGGGGAGGGCCCAACAGGGATACGCAGTATTTT.